This TCR beta chain is from a study of CD8+CD57+ T cells in acquired aplastic anemia. Study-level findings and limits: Between patients and controls, CD8+ Simpson's diversity did not vary significantly.

This CDR3 spans 15 amino acids. CDR1 is MNHEY and CDR2 is SVGAGI in the germline V gene. With 0 bases clipped from V and 4 bases from J, the junction kept 2 bases outside the gene matches. Genomic DNA acted as the template from which TCR beta VDJ combination and CDR3 sequence profiling were carried out. TCRdb re-called the reads through MiXCR, storing one row per CDR3 protein. The table records under 350,000 distinct CDR3 sequences, roughly 61% of them present only once. Patients picked for sequencing had shown CD8+CD57+ cell expansion detected by flow cytometry. This clonotype was found many times. Its antigen is still unknown.

J is TRBJ2-2 and V is TRBV6-5; 7 bases match TRBD1. Material for sequencing was sorted CD4+, CD8+, or CD8+CD57+ T cells (not recorded which) from PBMCs. The sequence derives from a human donor with aplastic anemia. CDR3 loop: CASSYSYRGTGELFF. The CDR3 nucleotides are TGTGCCAGCAGTTACTCGTACAGGGGCACCGGGGAGCTGTTTTTT.